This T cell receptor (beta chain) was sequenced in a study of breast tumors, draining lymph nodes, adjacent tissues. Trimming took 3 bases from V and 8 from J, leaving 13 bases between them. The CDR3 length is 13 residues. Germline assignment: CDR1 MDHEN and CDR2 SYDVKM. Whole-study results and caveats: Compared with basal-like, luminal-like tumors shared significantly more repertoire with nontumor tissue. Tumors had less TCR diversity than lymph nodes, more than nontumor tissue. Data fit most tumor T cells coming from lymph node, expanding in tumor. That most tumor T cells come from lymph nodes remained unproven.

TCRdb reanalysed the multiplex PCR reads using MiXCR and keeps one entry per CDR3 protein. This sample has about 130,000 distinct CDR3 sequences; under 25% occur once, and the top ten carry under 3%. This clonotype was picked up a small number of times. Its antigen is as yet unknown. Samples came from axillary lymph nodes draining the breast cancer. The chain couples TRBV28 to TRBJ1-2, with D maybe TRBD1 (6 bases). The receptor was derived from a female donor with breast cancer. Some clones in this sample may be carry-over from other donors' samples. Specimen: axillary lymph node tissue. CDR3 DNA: TGTGCCAGCAGTTTGTCCGGACAGATAGGCTACACCTTC. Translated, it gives CASSLSGQIGYTF.